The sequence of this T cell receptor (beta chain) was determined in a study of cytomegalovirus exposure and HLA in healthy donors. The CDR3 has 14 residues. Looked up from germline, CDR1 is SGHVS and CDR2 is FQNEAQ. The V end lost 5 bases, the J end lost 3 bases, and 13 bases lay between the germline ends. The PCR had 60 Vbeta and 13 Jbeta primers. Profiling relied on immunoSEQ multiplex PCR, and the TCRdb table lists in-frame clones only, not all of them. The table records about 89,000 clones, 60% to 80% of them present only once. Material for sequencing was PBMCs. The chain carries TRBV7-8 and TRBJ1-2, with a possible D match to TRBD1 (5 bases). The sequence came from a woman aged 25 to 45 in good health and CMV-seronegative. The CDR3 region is CASSPETGDYGYTF. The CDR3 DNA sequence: TGTGCCAGCAGCCCAGAGACGGGGGACTATGGCTACACCTTC. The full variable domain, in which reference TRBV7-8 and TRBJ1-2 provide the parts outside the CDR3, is GAGVSQSPRYKVAKRGQDVALRCDPISGHVSLFWYQQALGQGPEFLTYFQNEAQLDKSGLPSDRFFAERPEGSVSTLKIQRTQQEDSAVYLCASSPETGDYGYTFGSGTRLTVV.